The subject of this entry is one T cell receptor beta chain. The CDR3 has 11 amino acids. The germline V gene has CDR1 DFQATT and CDR2 SNEGSKA (reference sequence). V dropped 2 bases and J dropped 11; count of bases not matched to a gene: 3. These data originate in a study of blood T cell repertoires in COVID-19. Study as a whole: The study drew acute and convalescent COVID-19 samples from the United States, Italy and Spain. T cells, B-cell-depleted T cells, or PBMCs supplied cDNA or gDNA.

Authors' methods: Amplifying reference gene primers gave estimates of nucleated cell counts. Data came from immunoSEQ multiplex PCR; TCRdb stores just in-frame clones and leaves some out. Clone size and the V and J calls come from that table; the DNA yielded D and trimming. The sample records 130,000 to 150,000 clones, around 86% being singletons. The rearrangement uses TRBV20-1 and TRBJ1-1, with 9 bases identical to TRBD1. The sequencing input was peripheral blood. This TCR was recovered from a man aged 50 to 59 who had recovered from COVID-19. The CDR3 DNA reads TGCAGTGCTAGAAGGGACAGGGTTGCTTTCTTT. This translates into CSARRDRVAFF.